This TCR beta chain came from a study of cytomegalovirus exposure and HLA in healthy donors. Study at large: The roughly 110 validation repertoires used the same platform as the 600 to 750 first-cohort repertoires (as reported by a later analysis).

Trimming cost V 4 bases and J 8 bases; bases outside gene matches: 8. Germline V gene lookup returns CDR1 SGHDN and CDR2 FVKESK. The CDR3 sequence is 14 residues long. Concerning this clone: What it recognizes is unknown.

While the first cohort had around 700 subjects, the donors belonged to the separate validation cohort of roughly 130 subjects. Sequencing was performed with immunoSEQ multiplex PCR; in TCRdb, only in-frame clones are kept and a portion is missing. The sample lists about 68,000 clones, 90% to 95% occurring once. Study-wide findings and caveats: According to a later analysis, TCR clusters from the first cohort tended to co-occur in the approximately 130 validation repertoires.

The chain joins TRBV14 to TRBJ2-1, with 7 bases lining up with TRBD2. The receptor was isolated from a man younger than 35 in good health and CMV-seronegative. Sequenced: PBMCs. In DNA, the CDR3 is TGTGCCAGCAGCCCCCTTGGACTAGTCCATGAGCAGTTCTTC. This gives the protein CASSPLGLVHEQFF.